This T cell receptor (beta chain) was sequenced during a study of T cell repertoires in MIS-A myocarditis. CDR3 size: 14 residues. Per germline, CDR1 SGHTA and CDR2 FQGTGA. Trimming pared 2 bases from V and 3 bases from J, leaving 10 bases between. Clones were read by immunoSEQ multiplex PCR, and TCRdb kept only the in-frame ones, dropping some. The sample lists approximately 7,100 clones, approximately 81% occurring once. The J gene is TRBJ1-1, the V gene TRBV7-3, with no clear D. This TCR was recovered from a man aged 18 to 29 with fulminant myocarditis from multisystem inflammatory syndrome in adults (MIS-A) after COVID-19. The sequenced material came from right inferior lung lobe tissue obtained at autopsy. The CDR3 nucleotides are TGTGCCAGCAGCTTAGAGGCCACCTACACTGAAGCTTTCTTT. This sequence encodes CASSLEATYTEAFF.